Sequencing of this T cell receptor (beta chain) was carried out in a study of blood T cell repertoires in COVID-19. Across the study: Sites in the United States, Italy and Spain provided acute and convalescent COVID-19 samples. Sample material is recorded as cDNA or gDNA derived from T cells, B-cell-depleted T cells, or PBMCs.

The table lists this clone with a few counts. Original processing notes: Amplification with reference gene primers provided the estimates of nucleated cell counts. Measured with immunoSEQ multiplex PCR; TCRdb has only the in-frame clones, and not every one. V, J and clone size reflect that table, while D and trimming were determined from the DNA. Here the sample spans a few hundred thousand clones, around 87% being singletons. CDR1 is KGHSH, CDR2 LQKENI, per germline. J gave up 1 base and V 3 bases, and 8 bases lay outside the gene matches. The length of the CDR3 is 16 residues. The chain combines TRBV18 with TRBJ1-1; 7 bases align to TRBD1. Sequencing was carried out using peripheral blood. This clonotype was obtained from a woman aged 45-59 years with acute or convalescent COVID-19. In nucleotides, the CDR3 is TGTGCCAGCTCACCCTCCGGGACAGAGGGGAACACTGAAGCTTTCTTT. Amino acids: CASSPSGTEGNTEAFF.